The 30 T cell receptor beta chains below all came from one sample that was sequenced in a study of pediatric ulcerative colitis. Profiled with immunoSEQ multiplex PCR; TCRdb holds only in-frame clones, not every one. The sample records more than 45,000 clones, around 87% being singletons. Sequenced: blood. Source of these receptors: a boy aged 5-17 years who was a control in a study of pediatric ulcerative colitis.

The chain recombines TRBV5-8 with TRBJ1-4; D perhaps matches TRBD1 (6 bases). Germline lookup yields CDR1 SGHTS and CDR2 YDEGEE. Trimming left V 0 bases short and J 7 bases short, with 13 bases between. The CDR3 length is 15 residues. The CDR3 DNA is TGTGCCAGCAGCTTGGGGGGGCGAACGGGTGAAAAACTGTTTTTT. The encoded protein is CASSLGGRTGEKLFF.

The CDR3 here is CASSERPGEQYF. CDR3 nucleotide sequence: TGTGCCAGCAGTGAGAGACCAGGGGAGCAGTACTTC. This chain uses TRBV6-5 with TRBJ2-7, with D tentatively TRBD1 (5 bases). CDR1 and CDR2 from the germline V gene are MNHEY and SVGAGI. CDR3 length: 12 residues. V lost 5 bases and J lost 7, with 12 bases in between.

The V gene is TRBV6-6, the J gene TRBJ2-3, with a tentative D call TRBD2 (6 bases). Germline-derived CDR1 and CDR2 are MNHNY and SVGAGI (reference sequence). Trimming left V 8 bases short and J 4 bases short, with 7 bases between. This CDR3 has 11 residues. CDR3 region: CASRGADTQYF. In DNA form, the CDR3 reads TGTGCCAGCCGCGGGGCAGATACGCAGTATTTT.

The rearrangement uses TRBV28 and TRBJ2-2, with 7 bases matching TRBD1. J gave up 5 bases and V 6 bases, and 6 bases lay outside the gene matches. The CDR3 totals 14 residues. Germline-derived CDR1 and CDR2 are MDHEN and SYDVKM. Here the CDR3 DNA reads TGTGCCAGCAGCCCGACAGGGAGAACCGGGGAGCTGTTTTTT. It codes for CASSPTGRTGELFF.

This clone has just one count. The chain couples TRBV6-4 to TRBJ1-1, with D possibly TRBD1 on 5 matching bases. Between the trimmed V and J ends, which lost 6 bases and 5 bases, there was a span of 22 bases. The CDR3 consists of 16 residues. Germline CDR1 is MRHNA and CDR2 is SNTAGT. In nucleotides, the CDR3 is TGTGCCAGCAGCCCCCCCAGGGCCCGGGAGAGGACTGAAGCTTTCTTT. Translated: CASSPPRARERTEAFF.

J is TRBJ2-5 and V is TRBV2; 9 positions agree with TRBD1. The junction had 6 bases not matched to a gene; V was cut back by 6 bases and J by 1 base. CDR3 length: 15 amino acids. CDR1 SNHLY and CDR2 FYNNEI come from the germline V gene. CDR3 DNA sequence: TGTGCCAGCAGGGGAGGACAGGGGTTCCAAGAGACCCAGTACTTC. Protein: CASRGGQGFQETQYF. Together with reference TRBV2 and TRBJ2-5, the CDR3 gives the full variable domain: EPEVTQTPSHQVTQMGQEVILRCVPISNHLYFYWYRQILGQKVEFLVSFYNNEISEKSEIFDDQFSVERPDGSNFTLKIRSTKLEDSAMYFCASRGGQGFQETQYFGPGTRLLVL.

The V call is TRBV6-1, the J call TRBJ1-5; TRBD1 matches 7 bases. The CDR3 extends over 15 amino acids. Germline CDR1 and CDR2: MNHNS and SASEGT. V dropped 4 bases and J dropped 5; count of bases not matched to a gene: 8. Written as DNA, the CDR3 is TGTGCCAGCAGTGGTCCCGGGACAGCATATCAGCCCCAGCATTTT. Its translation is CASSGPGTAYQPQHF.

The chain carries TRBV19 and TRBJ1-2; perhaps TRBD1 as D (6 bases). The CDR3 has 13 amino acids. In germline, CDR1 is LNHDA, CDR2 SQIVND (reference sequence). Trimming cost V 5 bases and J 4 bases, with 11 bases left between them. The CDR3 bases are TGTGCCAGTAGTGTCACAGGGATCTATGGCTACACCTTC. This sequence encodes CASSVTGIYGYTF.

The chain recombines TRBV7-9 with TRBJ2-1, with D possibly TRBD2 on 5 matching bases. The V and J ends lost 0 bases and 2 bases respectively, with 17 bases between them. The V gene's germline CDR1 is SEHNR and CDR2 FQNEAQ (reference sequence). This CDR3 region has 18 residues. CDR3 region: CASSLAPSGLRAYNEQFF. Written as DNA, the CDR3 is TGTGCCAGCAGCTTAGCCCCAAGCGGTCTCCGCGCCTACAATGAGCAGTTCTTC.

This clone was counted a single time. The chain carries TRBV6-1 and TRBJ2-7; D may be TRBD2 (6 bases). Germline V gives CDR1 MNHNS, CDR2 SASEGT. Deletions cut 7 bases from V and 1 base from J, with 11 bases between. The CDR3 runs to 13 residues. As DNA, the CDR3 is TGTGCCAGCATATTCGGGGGATCCTACGAGCAGTACTTC. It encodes CASIFGGSYEQYF.

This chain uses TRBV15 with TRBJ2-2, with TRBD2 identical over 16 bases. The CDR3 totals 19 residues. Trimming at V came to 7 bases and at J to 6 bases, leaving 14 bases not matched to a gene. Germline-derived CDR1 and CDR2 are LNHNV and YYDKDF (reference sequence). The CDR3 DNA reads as TGTGCCACCAACAAGATACCGGGACTAGCGGGGGGGCTCGCCGGGGAGCTGTTTTTT. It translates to CATNKIPGLAGGLAGELFF.

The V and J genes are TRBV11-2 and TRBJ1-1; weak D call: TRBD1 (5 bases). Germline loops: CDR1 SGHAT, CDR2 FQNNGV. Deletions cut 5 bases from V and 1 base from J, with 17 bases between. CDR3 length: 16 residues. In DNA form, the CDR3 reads TGTGCCAGCAGCCAAAGGGGTAGGGTACGGAACACTGAAGCTTTCTTT. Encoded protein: CASSQRGRVRNTEAFF.

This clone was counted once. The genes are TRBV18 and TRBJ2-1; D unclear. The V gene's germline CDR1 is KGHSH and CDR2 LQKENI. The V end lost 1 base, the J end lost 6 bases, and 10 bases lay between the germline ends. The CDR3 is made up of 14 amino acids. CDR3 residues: CASSPLGLGNEQFF. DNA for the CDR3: TGTGCCAGCTCACCACTTGGGTTGGGCAATGAGCAGTTCTTC.

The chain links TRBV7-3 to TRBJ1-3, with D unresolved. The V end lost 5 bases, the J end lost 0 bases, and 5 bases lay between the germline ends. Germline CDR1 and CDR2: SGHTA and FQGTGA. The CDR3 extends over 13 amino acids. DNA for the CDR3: TGTGCCAGCAGCCCATCCTCTGGAAACACCATATATTTT. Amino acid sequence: CASSPSSGNTIYF.

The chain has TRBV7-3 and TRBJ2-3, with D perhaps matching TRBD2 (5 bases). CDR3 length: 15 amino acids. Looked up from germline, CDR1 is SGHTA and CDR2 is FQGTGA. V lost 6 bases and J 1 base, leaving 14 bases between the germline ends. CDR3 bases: TGTGCCAGCAGGGCAACGGCGGGTGGCACAGATACGCAGTATTTT. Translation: CASRATAGGTDTQYF.

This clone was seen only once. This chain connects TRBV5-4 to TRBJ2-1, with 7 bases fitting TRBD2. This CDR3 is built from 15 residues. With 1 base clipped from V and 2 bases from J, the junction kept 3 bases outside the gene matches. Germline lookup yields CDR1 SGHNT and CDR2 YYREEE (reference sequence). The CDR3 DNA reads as TGTGCCAGCAGCTTGCCTAGCGGAGCCTACAATGAGCAGTTCTTC. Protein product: CASSLPSGAYNEQFF.

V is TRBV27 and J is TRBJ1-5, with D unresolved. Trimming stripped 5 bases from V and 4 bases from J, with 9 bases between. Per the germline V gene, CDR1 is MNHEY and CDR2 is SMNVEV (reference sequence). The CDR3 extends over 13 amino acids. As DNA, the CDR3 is TGTGCCAGCAGTGCGGACGGGAATCAGCCCCAGCATTTT. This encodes CASSADGNQPQHF.

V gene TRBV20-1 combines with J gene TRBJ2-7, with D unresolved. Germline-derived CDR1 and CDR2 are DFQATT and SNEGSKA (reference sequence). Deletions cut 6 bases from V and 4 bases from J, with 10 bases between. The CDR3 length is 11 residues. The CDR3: CSAKTGYEQYF. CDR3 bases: TGCAGTGCAAAAACCGGGTACGAGCAGTACTTC.

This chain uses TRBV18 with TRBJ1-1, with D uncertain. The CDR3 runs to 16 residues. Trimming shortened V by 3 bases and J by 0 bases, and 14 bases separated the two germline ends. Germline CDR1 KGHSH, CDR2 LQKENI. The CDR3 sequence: CASSPREEKMNTEAFF. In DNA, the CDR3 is TGTGCCAGCTCACCTAGGGAGGAGAAGATGAACACTGAAGCTTTCTTT.

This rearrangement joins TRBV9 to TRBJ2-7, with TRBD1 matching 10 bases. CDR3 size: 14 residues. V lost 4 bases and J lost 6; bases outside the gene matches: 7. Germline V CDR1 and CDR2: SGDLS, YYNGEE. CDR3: CASSPGQGGGEQYF. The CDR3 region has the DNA TGTGCCAGCAGCCCAGGACAGGGGGGCGGCGAGCAGTACTTC.

The CDR3 region has the DNA TGCGCCAGCAGTGTCAGAAACGAGCAGTACTTC. Residues: CASSVRNEQYF. This chain links TRBV10-2 with TRBJ2-7; D gene uncertain. The V end lost 4 bases, the J end lost 5 bases, and 6 bases lay between the germline ends. The germline gives CDR1 WSHSY, CDR2 SAAADI. The length of the CDR3 is 11 residues.

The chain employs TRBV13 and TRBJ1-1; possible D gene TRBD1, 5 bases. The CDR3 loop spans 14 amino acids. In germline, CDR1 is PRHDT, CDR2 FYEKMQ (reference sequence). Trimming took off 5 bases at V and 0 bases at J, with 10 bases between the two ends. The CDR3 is CASSDRDLNTEAFF. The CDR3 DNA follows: TGTGCCAGCAGCGATCGGGACTTGAACACTGAAGCTTTCTTT.

CDR3 protein: CASSLSPPGTNEKLFF. CDR3 nucleotides: TGTGCCAGCAGCTTATCCCCTCCCGGAACTAATGAAAAACTGTTTTTT. This chain joins TRBV7-3 and TRBJ1-4, with unresolved D. Looked up from germline, CDR1 is SGHTA and CDR2 is FQGTGA. The CDR3 is 16 residues long. V was shortened by 2 bases and J by 1 base, with 11 bases between the two germline ends.

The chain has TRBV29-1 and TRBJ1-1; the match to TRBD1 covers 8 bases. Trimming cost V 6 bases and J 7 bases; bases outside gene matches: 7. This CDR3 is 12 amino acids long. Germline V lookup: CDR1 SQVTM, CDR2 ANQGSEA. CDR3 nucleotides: TGCAGCGTAGGATTTGGGACAGGTGAAGCTTTCTTT. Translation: CSVGFGTGEAFF. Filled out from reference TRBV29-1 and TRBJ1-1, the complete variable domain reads SAVISQKPSRDICQRGTSLTIQCQVDSQVTMMFWYRQQPGQSLTLIATANQGSEATYESGFVIDKFPISRPNLTFSTLTVSNMSPEDSSIYLCSVGFGTGEAFFGQGTRLTVV.

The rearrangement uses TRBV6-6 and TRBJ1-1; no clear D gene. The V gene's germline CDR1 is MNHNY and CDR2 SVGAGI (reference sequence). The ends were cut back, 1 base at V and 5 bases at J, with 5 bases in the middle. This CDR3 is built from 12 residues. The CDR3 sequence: CASSYLGTEAFF. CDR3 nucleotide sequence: TGTGCCAGCAGTTACTTAGGGACTGAAGCTTTCTTT.

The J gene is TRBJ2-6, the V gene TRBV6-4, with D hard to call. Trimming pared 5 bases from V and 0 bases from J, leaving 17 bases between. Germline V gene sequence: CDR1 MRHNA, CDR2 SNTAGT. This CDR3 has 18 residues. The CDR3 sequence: CASSKWDITVSGANVLTF. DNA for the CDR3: TGTGCCAGCAGTAAATGGGATATTACGGTCTCTGGGGCCAACGTCCTGACTTTC.

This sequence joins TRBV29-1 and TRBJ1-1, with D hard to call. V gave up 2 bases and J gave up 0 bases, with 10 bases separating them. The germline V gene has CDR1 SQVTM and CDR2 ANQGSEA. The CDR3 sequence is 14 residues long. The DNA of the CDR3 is TGCAGCGTTGAACCTCAGGTAATGAACACTGAAGCTTTCTTT. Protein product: CSVEPQVMNTEAFF.

The CDR3 nucleotides are TGTGCCAGCAGCTCGATGACTAGGTACGAGCAGTACTTC. Protein product: CASSSMTRYEQYF. V is TRBV7-8 and J is TRBJ2-7; maybe TRBD2 (6 bases). There are 13 residues in the CDR3. The germline gives CDR1 SGHVS, CDR2 FQNEAQ. The ends were cut back, 4 bases at V and 4 bases at J, with 11 bases in the middle.

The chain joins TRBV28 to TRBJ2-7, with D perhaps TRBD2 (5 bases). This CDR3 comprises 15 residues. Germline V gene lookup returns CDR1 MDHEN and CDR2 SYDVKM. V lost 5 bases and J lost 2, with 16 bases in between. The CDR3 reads CASSIRSVHAYEQYF. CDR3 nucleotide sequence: TGTGCCAGCAGTATACGTAGCGTTCACGCCTACGAGCAGTACTTC.

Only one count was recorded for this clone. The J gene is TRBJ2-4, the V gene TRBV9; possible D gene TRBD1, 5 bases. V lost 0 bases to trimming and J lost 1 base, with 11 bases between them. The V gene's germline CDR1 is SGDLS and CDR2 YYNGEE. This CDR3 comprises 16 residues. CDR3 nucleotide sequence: TGTGCCAGCAGCGTAGATCACAGGTTTGCCAAAAACATTCAGTACTTC. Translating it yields CASSVDHRFAKNIQYF. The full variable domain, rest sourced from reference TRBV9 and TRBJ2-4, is DSGVTQTPKHLITATGQRVTLRCSPRSGDLSVYWYQQSLDQGLQFLIQYYNGEERAKGNILERFSAQQFPDLHSELNLSSLELGDSALYFCASSVDHRFAKNIQYFGAGTRLSVL.